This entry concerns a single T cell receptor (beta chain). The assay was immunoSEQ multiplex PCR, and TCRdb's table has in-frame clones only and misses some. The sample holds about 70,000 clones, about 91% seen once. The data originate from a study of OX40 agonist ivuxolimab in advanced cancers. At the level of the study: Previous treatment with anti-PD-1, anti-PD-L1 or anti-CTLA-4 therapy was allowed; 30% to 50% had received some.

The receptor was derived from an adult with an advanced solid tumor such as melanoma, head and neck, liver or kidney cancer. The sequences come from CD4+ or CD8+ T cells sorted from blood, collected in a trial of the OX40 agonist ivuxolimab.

The CDR3: CASSSLGQGWETQYF. Here the CDR3 DNA reads TGCGCCAGCAGCTCCTTGGGACAGGGCTGGGAGACCCAGTACTTC. The V and J genes are TRBV5-1 and TRBJ2-5; TRBD1 agrees at 9 bases. Germline CDR1 reads SGHRS; CDR2 reads YFSETQ. The CDR3 consists of 15 residues. The V gene end was trimmed by 3 bases and the J gene end by 5 bases; junction bases not matched to a gene: 8.